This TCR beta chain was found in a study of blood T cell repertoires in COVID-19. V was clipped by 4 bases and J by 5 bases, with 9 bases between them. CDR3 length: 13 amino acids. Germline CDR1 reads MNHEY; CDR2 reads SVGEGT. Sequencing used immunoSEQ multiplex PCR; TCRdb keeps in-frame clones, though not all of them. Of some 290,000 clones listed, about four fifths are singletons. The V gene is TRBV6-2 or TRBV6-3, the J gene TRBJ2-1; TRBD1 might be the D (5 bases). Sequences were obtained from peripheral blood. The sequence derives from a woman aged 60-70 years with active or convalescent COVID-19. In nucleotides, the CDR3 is TGTGCCAGCAGTTTCCGCAGGGACAATGAGCAGTTCTTC. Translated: CASSFRRDNEQFF.